The sequence of this T cell receptor beta chain was determined in a study of breast tumors, draining lymph nodes, adjacent tissues. CDR1 SGDLS and CDR2 YYNGEE come from the germline V gene. The CDR3 consists of 18 residues. The J segment lost 3 bases and the V segment lost 0 bases, leaving 11 bases of the junction unmatched. The lymph nodes were axillary draining lymph nodes from breast cancer patients. One entry per CDR3 protein, called by TCRdb with MiXCR from the multiplex PCR reads. The sample comprises around 130,000 distinct CDR3 sequences, approximately 22% of which are singletons, and 2% to 2.5% rests with the top ten.

The chain joins TRBV9 to TRBJ2-7; the match to TRBD2 covers 11 bases. Sample: axillary lymph node tissue. The sequence was collected from a female donor with breast cancer. Some clones in this sample may be carry-over from other donors' samples. Here the CDR3 DNA reads TGTGCCAGCAGCGTAGAATCTGCTAGCGGGAGGTCTATCTACGAGCAGTACTTC. Its translation is CASSVESASGRSIYEQYF. The whole variable domain, remainder taken from reference TRBV9 and TRBJ2-7, is DSGVTQTPKHLITATGQRVTLRCSPRSGDLSVYWYQQSLDQGLQFLIQYYNGEERAKGNILERFSAQQFPDLHSELNLSSLELGDSALYFCASSVESASGRSIYEQYFGPGTRLTVT.